This passage covers 26 T cell receptor beta chains from one sample sequenced in a study of T cell changes during pregnancy in multiple sclerosis. Libraries were prepared by immunoSEQ multiplex PCR; TCRdb keeps only in-frame clonotypes and omits some of them. The repertoire holds about 100,000 clones, 92% seen once, with 1.9% in the top ten. The specimen comprised peripheral blood, sampled after pregnancy. These receptors were obtained from a female donor with multiple sclerosis, enrolled in a pregnancy study.

The CDR3, as DNA: TGCAGCGTTGAAGGGTCCGGGGGGCGCGAGCAGTACTTC. This codes for CSVEGSGGREQYF. J is TRBJ2-7 and V is TRBV29-1, with a tentative D call TRBD2 (7 bases). The V end was cut by 1 base, the J end by 6 bases, with 13 bases between. From germline, CDR1 is SQVTM and CDR2 ANQGSEA. The CDR3 runs 13 residues.

The chain has TRBV6-5 and TRBJ2-5; TRBD2 matches 11 bases. V lost 5 bases to trimming and J lost 5 bases; unmatched junction nucleotides: 4. CDR3 length: 14 amino acids. Germline V gene data show CDR1 as MNHEY and CDR2 as SVGAGI. CDR3 sequence reads: CASSPRTSGETQYF. CDR3 sequence (DNA): TGTGCCAGCAGTCCGCGGACTAGCGGGGAGACCCAGTACTTC.

V is TRBV9 and J is TRBJ1-5; D might be TRBD1 (5 bases). Germline CDR1 reads SGDLS; CDR2 reads YYNGEE. The CDR3 runs 15 residues. Trimming took 0 bases from V and 0 from J, leaving 7 bases between them. The CDR3 here is CASSVEGYSNQPQHF. CDR3 in DNA: TGTGCCAGCAGCGTAGAGGGGTATAGCAATCAGCCCCAGCATTTT.

In its sample, this clone was seen once. The rearrangement joins TRBV2 to TRBJ2-3; 7 bases fit TRBD1. J was trimmed by 11 bases and V by 6 bases; bases with no gene match: 14. The CDR3 is 14 residues long. The germline V gene has CDR1 SNHLY and CDR2 FYNNEI. CDR3 DNA sequence: TGTGCCAGCAGGGGGGACAGCCGAGAGGGGATGCAGTATTTT. Encoded protein: CASRGDSREGMQYF.

As to this clone: A much larger clone sits a single nucleotide away, making a read error possible. Distinct nucleotide sequences in the sample also encode this CDR3. The V call is TRBV7-3, the J call TRBJ1-1; a possible D gene is TRBD1 (5 bases). The length of the CDR3 is 14 residues. Germline CDR1 SGHTA, CDR2 FQGTGA. Trimming took off 0 bases at V and 3 bases at J, with 8 bases between the two ends. The CDR3 sequence is CASSLTGGDTEAFF. As DNA, the CDR3 is TGTGCCAGCAGCTTAACGGGGGGGGACACTGAAGCTTTCTTT.

The J gene is TRBJ1-1, the V gene TRBV2, with TRBD1 matching over 8 bases. The CDR3 is 13 amino acids. V gave up 4 bases and J gave up 6 bases; unmatched junction bases: 4. CDR1 and CDR2 (germline): SNHLY, FYNNEI. The CDR3 reads CASSGRGRSEAFF. The CDR3 DNA follows: TGTGCCAGCAGTGGCAGGGGGCGCTCTGAAGCTTTCTTT.

V usage is TRBV28 and J usage is TRBJ1-6; 8 bases match TRBD1. CDR3 size: 20 residues. Trimming took 6 bases from V and 0 from J; bases not matched to a gene: 16. In germline, CDR1 is MDHEN, CDR2 SYDVKM. CDR3 coding DNA: TGTGCCAGCAGCGCATTTCCGGGACAGGAGTCGTCCTCCTATAATTCACCCCTCCACTTT. The encoded protein is CASSAFPGQESSSYNSPLHF.

The gene calls are TRBV10-3 and TRBJ2-1; D gene ambiguous. The germline V gene encodes CDR1 ENHRY and CDR2 SYGVKD. V was cut by 0 bases and J by 3 bases, with 3 bases left in between. The CDR3 is 13 residues long. This chain's CDR3 is CAISESSYNEQFF. The CDR3 nucleotides read TGTGCCATCAGTGAGTCGAGCTACAATGAGCAGTTCTTC.

The chain employs TRBV2 and TRBJ1-2; no clear D. The length of the CDR3 is 13 residues. Germline assignment: CDR1 SNHLY and CDR2 FYNNEI. Trimming removed 7 bases from V and 4 bases from J, with 13 bases in between. CDR3 loop: CASTREGRYGYTF. CDR3 nucleotide sequence: TGTGCCAGCACCCGCGAGGGTCGCTATGGCTACACCTTC.

The CDR3 reads CASSRQGLAIGELFF. DNA of the CDR3: TGTGCCAGCTCACGCCAGGGACTAGCGATCGGGGAGCTGTTTTTT. The V call is TRBV18, the J call TRBJ2-2; 10 nucleotides agree with TRBD2. Germline values: CDR1 KGHSH, CDR2 LQKENI. CDR3 length equals 15 residues. V was pared by 4 bases and J by 7 bases, with 6 bases of the junction left unmatched.

This chain uses TRBV19 with TRBJ2-5, with 8 bases lining up with TRBD1. This CDR3 has 14 residues. CDR1 and CDR2 (germline): LNHDA, SQIVND (reference sequence). V was clipped by 6 bases and J by 0 bases; unmatched bases: 3. The CDR3 coding sequence is TGTGCCAGTAGCAGGACAGGGTACCAAGAGACCCAGTACTTC. This encodes CASSRTGYQETQYF. Supplemented by reference TRBV19 and TRBJ2-5, the full variable domain reads DGGITQSPKYLFRKEGQNVTLSCEQNLNHDAMYWYRQDPGQGLRLIYYSQIVNDFQKGDIAEGYSVSREKKESFPLTVTSAQKNPTAFYLCASSRTGYQETQYFGPGTRLLVL.

The chain recombines TRBV5-1 with TRBJ2-1; 7 nucleotides agree with TRBD2. From germline, CDR1 is SGHRS and CDR2 YFSETQ. The CDR3 has 16 residues. V dropped 1 base and J dropped 7; count of bases not matched to a gene: 11. The CDR3 loop reads CASSLSGGSVRNEQFF. The CDR3 DNA sequence: TGCGCCAGCAGCTTGTCGGGCGGGAGTGTCCGAAATGAGCAGTTCTTC.

The V and J genes are TRBV2 and TRBJ2-7, with D possibly being TRBD2 (6 bases). Trimming left V 8 bases short and J 9 bases short, with 14 bases between. CDR3 size: 11 residues. Germline values: CDR1 SNHLY, CDR2 FYNNEI. CDR3 region: CASGGTGMQYF. For the CDR3, the DNA is TGTGCCAGCGGGGGGACTGGGATGCAGTACTTC.

This clone was seen a single time. The chain joins TRBV18 to TRBJ2-5, with a possible D match to TRBD2 (6 bases). The ends were cut back, 3 bases at V and 4 bases at J, with 12 bases in the middle. There are 14 residues in the CDR3. Germline V gene lookup returns CDR1 KGHSH and CDR2 LQKENI. CDR3 protein: CASSPPAGTETQYF. CDR3 DNA: TGTGCCAGCTCACCTCCCGCGGGGACAGAGACCCAGTACTTC.

The gene calls are TRBV9 and TRBJ1-2, with 10 positions matching TRBD1. Germline V lookup: CDR1 SGDLS, CDR2 YYNGEE. The CDR3 sequence is 15 residues long. V lost 2 bases to trimming and J lost 4 bases; unmatched junction nucleotides: 5. CDR3 loop: CASSVDRGRRYGYTF. DNA for the CDR3: TGTGCCAGCAGCGTCGACAGGGGGCGTCGCTATGGCTACACCTTC.

The chain employs TRBV27 and TRBJ1-5; possible D gene TRBD1, 6 bases. Germline values: CDR1 MNHEY, CDR2 SMNVEV (reference sequence). The CDR3 has 14 residues. V was pared by 7 bases and J by 4 bases, with 14 bases between. In nucleotides, the CDR3 is TGTGCCAGCAACAACAGGGAGGGTAATCAGCCCCAGCATTTT. Translating it yields CASNNREGNQPQHF.

The V call is TRBV5-5, the J call TRBJ2-7, with 9 bases that match TRBD1. The CDR3 totals 15 residues. With 2 bases clipped from V and 2 bases from J, the junction kept 5 bases outside the gene matches. CDR1 and CDR2 from the germline V gene are SGHKS and YYEKEE (reference sequence). The CDR3: CASSFDRGGAYEQYF. The DNA for the CDR3 is TGTGCCAGCAGCTTTGACAGGGGGGGAGCCTACGAGCAGTACTTC.

The CDR3 reads CASSIIITGKGAEAFF. The CDR3 DNA follows: TGTGCCAGCAGCATCATAATTACAGGGAAAGGAGCTGAAGCTTTCTTT. This chain uses TRBV7-2 with TRBJ1-1; D is perhaps TRBD1 (6 bases). From germline, CDR1 is SGHTA and CDR2 FQGNSA. This CDR3 has 16 amino acids. V was clipped by 5 bases and J by 6 bases, with 22 bases between them.

V and J are TRBV28 and TRBJ1-1; the D gene is possibly TRBD1 (5 bases). Germline V gene sequence: CDR1 MDHEN, CDR2 SYDVKM. CDR3 length equals 16 residues. V shed 3 bases and J shed 1 base, with 15 bases lying between them. The CDR3: CASSFGGAKGNTEAFF. CDR3 in DNA: TGTGCCAGCAGTTTTGGAGGGGCCAAGGGGAACACTGAAGCTTTCTTT.

This rearrangement joins TRBV7-8 to TRBJ1-1; D is undetermined. The CDR3 length is 14 residues. CDR1 is SGHVS, CDR2 FQNEAQ, per germline. With 4 bases removed from V and 3 bases from J, the gap between germline ends came to 12 bases. The CDR3 DNA follows: TGTGCCAGCAGCTCCACCCTAACGTACACTGAAGCTTTCTTT. It yields the protein CASSSTLTYTEAFF.

V usage is TRBV5-1 and J usage is TRBJ2-7; D not resolved. Germline CDR1 reads SGHRS; CDR2 reads YFSETQ. This CDR3 comprises 11 residues. Trimming took 3 bases from V and 2 from J, leaving 3 bases between them. CDR3 in amino acids: CASSSAYEQYF. The CDR3 DNA is TGCGCCAGCAGCTCTGCCTACGAGCAGTACTTC.

The chain uses TRBV7-9 and TRBJ2-1; TRBD2 might be the D (6 bases). CDR1 is SEHNR and CDR2 is FQNEAQ in the germline V gene (reference sequence). The CDR3 covers 13 residues. V shed 5 bases and J shed 4 bases, with 9 bases lying between them. The CDR3 nucleotides are TGTGCCAGCAGCCCCGGAGGGTACAATGAGCAGTTCTTC. Protein: CASSPGGYNEQFF.

This clone occurred once. V and J are TRBV14 and TRBJ2-1, with a tentative D call TRBD1 (6 bases). CDR1 and CDR2 from the germline V gene are SGHDN and FVKESK. This CDR3 has 15 amino acids. The V end lost 5 bases, the J end lost 1 base, and 12 bases lay between the germline ends. DNA for the CDR3: TGTGCCAGCAGCGATTACAGGGTTTCCTACAATGAGCAGTTCTTC. This sequence encodes CASSDYRVSYNEQFF.

CDR3 sequence (DNA): TGTGCCAGCAGCTTACTAGGGACAGGGGTTAGAGAGCAGTACTTC. This gives the protein CASSLLGTGVREQYF. The chain combines TRBV7-2 with TRBJ2-7, with TRBD1 identical over 10 bases. In germline, CDR1 is SGHTA, CDR2 FQGNSA. Losses at the gene ends were 2 bases for V and 7 bases for J; bases not matched to a gene: 8. The CDR3 extends over 15 amino acids. Drawing the rest from reference TRBV7-2 and TRBJ2-7, the complete variable domain is GAGVSQSPSNKVTEKGKDVELRCDPISGHTALYWYRQSLGQGLEFLIYFQGNSAPDKSGLPSDRFSAERTGGSVSTLTIQRTQQEDSAVYLCASSLLGTGVREQYFGPGTRLTVT.

J is TRBJ2-1 and V is TRBV9; 12 bases agree with TRBD2. The CDR3 has 16 residues. Germline lookup yields CDR1 SGDLS and CDR2 YYNGEE. Losses at the gene ends were 4 bases for V and 2 bases for J; bases not matched to a gene: 4. CDR3 sequence reads: CASSSRTSGTYNEQFF. The CDR3, as DNA: TGTGCCAGCAGCTCCCGGACTAGCGGGACCTACAATGAGCAGTTCTTC.

The chain joins TRBV7-2 to TRBJ2-7; 10 positions match TRBD2. Losses at the gene ends were 4 bases for V and 4 bases for J; bases not matched to a gene: 7. The length of the CDR3 is 15 residues. Germline V CDR1 and CDR2: SGHTA, FQGNSA. The CDR3 is CASSSIAGGSYEQYF. The CDR3 DNA reads as TGTGCCAGCAGCTCAATAGCGGGAGGTTCGTACGAGCAGTACTTC.